A selection of T cell receptor beta chains follows, all from one sample in a study of T cell repertoires in cytomegalovirus infection. TCRdb itself ran the reads through MiXCR, one entry per CDR3 protein. The sample has just over 300,000 distinct CDR3 sequences, around a sixth seen once. What was sequenced was PBMCs. These receptor sequences come from a human donor in good health (CMV status not recorded). Some clones in this sample may be carry-over from other donors' samples. The CDR3 runs from the conserved cysteine through the conserved F or W. D genes are given only for firm matches. A row's size may be missing; if present it is once, few, many or a size class.

abundance	d_gene	j_gene	v_gene	CDR3aa	CDR3nt
many	.	TRBJ2-5	TRBV28	CASSSQGGAETQYF	TGTGCCAGCAGTTCCCAGGGGGGGGCAGAGACCCAGTACTTC
.	TRBD2	TRBJ2-3	TRBV4-2	CASSQLAGDTDTQYF	TGTGCCAGCAGCCAACTAGCGGGGGACACAGATACGCAGTATTTT
.	.	TRBJ1-6	TRBV4-1	CASGGSYNSPLHF	TGCGCCAGCGGGGGCAGCTATAATTCACCCCTCCACTTT
.	TRBD1	TRBJ1-1	TRBV5-1	CASSSGTGNTEAFF	TGCGCCAGCAGCTCCGGGACAGGGAACACTGAAGCTTTCTTT
many	.	TRBJ1-5	TRBV7-2	CASSPGGLPEPQHF	TGTGCCAGCAGCCCCGGGGGGCTTCCAGAGCCCCAGCATTTT
few	.	TRBJ1-6	TRBV28	CASRIVIMDNSPLHF	TGTGCCAGCAGAATCGTCATTATGGATAATTCACCCCTCCACTTT
many	TRBD1	TRBJ1-1	TRBV7-3	CASSLTGGGGTEAFF	TGTGCCAGCAGCTTAACGGGAGGGGGCGGAACTGAAGCTTTCTTT
few	.	TRBJ1-3	TRBV5-4	CASSPGNSGNTIYF	TGTGCCAGCAGCCCCGGGAACTCTGGAAACACCATATATTTT
many	.	TRBJ2-3	TRBV7-3	CASSLLSTDTQYF	TGTGCCAGCAGCTTATTAAGCACAGATACGCAGTATTTT
many	TRBD1	TRBJ2-4	TRBV7-6	CASSPQGEGKNIQYF	TGTGCCAGCAGCCCACAGGGGGAAGGCAAAAACATTCAGTACTTC
few	.	TRBJ2-5	TRBV5-1	CASSLDRPETQYF	TGCGCCAGCAGCTTGGACCGGCCCGAGACCCAGTACTTC
.	.	TRBJ1-4	TRBV15	CATSGGIEEKLFF	TGTGCCACCAGCGGAGGCATCGAGGAAAAACTGTTTTTT
few	.	TRBJ1-1	TRBV7-9	CASSLSIPISGEAFF	TGTGCCAGCAGCTTATCTATACCCATCTCAGGGGAAGCTTTCTTT
many	.	TRBJ1-5	TRBV7-2	CASSPWTNQPQHF	TGTGCCAGCAGCCCATGGACAAATCAGCCCCAGCATTTT
.	.	TRBJ2-7	TRBV7-9	CASSLLASYEQYF	TGTGCCAGCAGCTTATTGGCCTCCTACGAGCAGTACTTC
many	.	TRBJ2-2	TRBV7-2	CASSLVGQHTGELFF	TGTGCCAGCAGCTTAGTCGGCCAGCACACCGGGGAGCTGTTTTTT
many	.	TRBJ1-2	TRBV7-2	CASGRGYDGYTF	TGTGCCAGCGGACGGGGATACGATGGCTACACCTTC
.	TRBD1	TRBJ2-1	TRBV19	CASSIEGTVRNEQFF	TGTGCCAGTAGTATAGAAGGGACAGTAAGGAATGAGCAGTTCTTC
.	TRBD1	TRBJ2-7	TRBV28	CASRWDSEQYF	TGTGCCAGCAGGTGGGACAGCGAGCAGTACTTC
.	TRBD1	TRBJ2-7	TRBV2	CASSGQGRYEQYF	TGTGCCAGCAGTGGACAGGGTCGGTACGAGCAGTACTTC
.	TRBD1	TRBJ1-4	TRBV20-1	CSAETGQGNEKLFF	TGCAGTGCTGAGACCGGACAGGGGAATGAAAAACTGTTTTTT
few	TRBD1	TRBJ1-2	TRBV20-1	CSAIPPGGGYYGYTF	TGCAGTGCTATCCCTCCAGGGGGAGGTTACTATGGCTACACCTTC